This entry lists 13 T cell receptor beta chains sequenced from one sample in a study of neurological immune-mediated disorders. TCRdb called the 5' RACE reads again in MiXCR, with one record for every CDR3 protein. In the table there are about 120,000 distinct CDR3 sequences, roughly 3.4% of which are singletons. Sequences were obtained from PBMCs. The receptors were sampled from a woman between 25 and 40 years old with multiple sclerosis.

This clonotype was picked up many times. This chain joins TRBV12-3 or TRBV12-4 and TRBJ2-7; 14 nucleotides agree with TRBD2. CDR3 size: 16 residues. V dropped 3 bases and J dropped 5; count of bases not matched to a gene: 6. The CDR3 reads CASSFGLAGGLNEQYF. CDR3 bases: TGTGCCAGCAGTTTTGGACTAGCGGGAGGCCTCAACGAGCAGTACTTC.

This clonotype appeared many times. The rearrangement joins TRBV5-1 to TRBJ2-1; 9 nucleotides agree with TRBD2. The V gene's germline CDR1 is SGHRS and CDR2 YFSETQ. The CDR3 is 15 residues long. With V trimmed by 3 bases and J by 2 bases, 3 bases remained unmatched. DNA of the CDR3: TGCGCCAGCAGCTCCGGACTAGCGACCTACAATGAGCAGTTCTTC. Amino acid sequence: CASSSGLATYNEQFF.

Many counts were recorded for this clonotype. This chain joins TRBV7-9 and TRBJ2-1, with D perhaps matching TRBD1 (6 bases). The CDR3 runs 16 residues. Trimming stripped 1 base from V and 7 bases from J, with 17 bases between. CDR1 is SEHNR, CDR2 FQNEAQ, per germline (reference sequence). DNA of the CDR3: TGTGCCAGCAGCTTAGTCGGCAGGGGATTATCGAATGAGCAGTTCTTC. Translating gives CASSLVGRGLSNEQFF. The full variable domain, with the rest looked up from reference TRBV7-9 and TRBJ2-1, is DTGVSQNPRHKITKRGQNVTFRCDPISEHNRLYWYRQTLGQGPEFLTYFQNEAQLEKSRLLSDRFSAERPKGSFSTLEIQRTEQGDSAMYLCASSLVGRGLSNEQFFGPGTRLTVL.

Many counts were recorded for this clonotype. V gene TRBV6-1 combines with J gene TRBJ2-1; 8 bases are shared with TRBD2. V shed 10 bases and J 4 bases; nucleotides not matched to a gene: 18. The CDR3 runs 17 residues. CDR1 and CDR2 from the germline V gene are MNHNS and SASEGT. CDR3 protein: CATPPPARTSRYNEQFF. Here the CDR3 DNA reads TGTGCCACCCCCCCACCCGCCCGGACTAGCAGATACAATGAGCAGTTCTTC.

The sample holds a few counts of this clonotype. The chain links TRBV20-1 to TRBJ2-1; D possibly uses TRBD1 or TRBD2 (5 bases each). The CDR3 has 12 amino acids. Trimming took 2 bases from V and 6 from J, leaving 8 bases between them. From germline, CDR1 is DFQATT and CDR2 SNEGSKA (reference sequence). The CDR3 is CSARLGRNEQFF. The CDR3 DNA reads TGCAGTGCTAGACTGGGACGCAATGAGCAGTTCTTC.

This clonotype was picked up many times. The chain employs TRBV18 and TRBJ1-5; D uncertain. The CDR3 is made up of 14 amino acids. V dropped 2 bases and J dropped 5 bases, with 10 bases sitting between them. Germline assignment: CDR1 KGHSH and CDR2 LQKENI. The CDR3 sequence is CASSPGEGHQPQHF. The CDR3 DNA reads as TGTGCCAGCTCACCAGGAGAAGGTCATCAGCCCCAGCATTTT. Full variable domain (remainder filled in from reference TRBV18 and TRBJ1-5): NAGVMQNPRHLVRRRGQEARLRCSPMKGHSHVYWYRQLPEEGLKFMVYLQKENIIDESGMPKERFSAEFPKEGPSILRIQQVVRGDSAAYFCASSPGEGHQPQHFGDGTRLSIL.

In its sample, this clonotype was seen many times. The CDR3 bases are TGTGCCAGCAGCTTAGCGGGACAGGGTAACGGGGAGCTGTTTTTT. It yields the protein CASSLAGQGNGELFF. The gene calls are TRBV7-7 and TRBJ2-2, with 9 bases matching TRBD1. The CDR3 length is 15 residues. The germline V gene has CDR1 SSHAT and CDR2 FNYEAQ (reference sequence). V lost 0 bases and J lost 7; bases outside the gene matches: 3.

This clonotype was counted at least ten times. The CDR3 DNA sequence: TGTGCCAGCAGCGAGGGGCCGTATTGGGGCACAGATACGCAGTATTTT. Translated, it gives CASSEGPYWGTDTQYF. This chain links TRBV5-6 with TRBJ2-3; D possibly matches TRBD1 or TRBD2 (5 bases each). Trimming took 4 bases from V and 1 from J, leaving 16 bases between them. The CDR3 covers 16 residues. Per germline, CDR1 SGHDT and CDR2 YYEEEE. Looking up the rest from reference TRBV5-6 and TRBJ2-3 gives the full variable domain: DAGVTQSPTHLIKTRGQQVTLRCSPKSGHDTVSWYQQALGQGPQFIFQYYEEEERQRGNFPDRFSGHQFPNYSSELNVNALLLGDSALYLCASSEGPYWGTDTQYFGPGTRLTVL.

This clonotype came up many times. The chain employs TRBV12-3 or TRBV12-4 and TRBJ2-7, with 7 bases matching TRBD1. V lost 6 bases to trimming and J lost 2 bases; unmatched junction nucleotides: 1. The length of the CDR3 is 12 residues. The CDR3 nucleotides read TGTGCCAGCAGCGGGACAGCCTACGAGCAGTACTTC. As protein: CASSGTAYEQYF.

This clonotype has a count of ten or more. This chain connects TRBV4-3 to TRBJ2-2; TRBD1 is a possible D gene (5 bases). CDR1 is LGHNA and CDR2 is YSLEER in the germline V gene. There are 15 residues in the CDR3. V lost 4 bases, J lost 5 bases, and 14 bases lay in between. The CDR3 region has the DNA TGCGCCAGCAGCCCCACAGGAGTTCGGACCGGGGAGCTGTTTTTT. Its protein is CASSPTGVRTGELFF.

Many counts were recorded for this clonotype. The chain has TRBV9 and TRBJ2-3; weak D call: TRBD1 (7 bases). There are 14 residues in the CDR3. V shed 5 bases and J shed 4 bases, with 14 bases lying between them. In germline, CDR1 is SGDLS, CDR2 YYNGEE. CDR3 in DNA: TGTGCCAGCAGTTCGACAGGGAGGCCAGATACGCAGTATTTT. Translation gives CASSSTGRPDTQYF.

This clonotype came up many times. The V gene is TRBV7-6, the J gene TRBJ2-7, with D uncertain. CDR1 and CDR2 from the germline V gene are SGHVS and FNYEAQ. CDR3 length equals 12 residues. V was pared by 7 bases and J by 6 bases, with 13 bases between. CDR3 bases: TGTGCCAGCACCTCTGGCCCAGGCGAGCAGTACTTC. Translating it yields CASTSGPGEQYF.

This clonotype was recorded many times. This chain links TRBV5-1 with TRBJ2-1; TRBD2 matches 7 bases. V dropped 0 bases and J dropped 9; count of bases not matched to a gene: 0. Germline assignment: CDR1 SGHRS and CDR2 YFSETQ. CDR3 length: 12 amino acids. The CDR3 DNA sequence: TGCGCCAGCAGCTTGGGGGGGGGTGAGCAGTTCTTC. As protein: CASSLGGGEQFF. Filled out from reference TRBV5-1 and TRBJ2-1, the complete variable domain reads KAGVTQTPRYLIKTRGQQVTLSCSPISGHRSVSWYQQTPGQGLQFLFEYFSETQRNKGNFPGRFSGRQFSNSRSEMNVSTLELGDSALYLCASSLGGGEQFFGPGTRLTVL.